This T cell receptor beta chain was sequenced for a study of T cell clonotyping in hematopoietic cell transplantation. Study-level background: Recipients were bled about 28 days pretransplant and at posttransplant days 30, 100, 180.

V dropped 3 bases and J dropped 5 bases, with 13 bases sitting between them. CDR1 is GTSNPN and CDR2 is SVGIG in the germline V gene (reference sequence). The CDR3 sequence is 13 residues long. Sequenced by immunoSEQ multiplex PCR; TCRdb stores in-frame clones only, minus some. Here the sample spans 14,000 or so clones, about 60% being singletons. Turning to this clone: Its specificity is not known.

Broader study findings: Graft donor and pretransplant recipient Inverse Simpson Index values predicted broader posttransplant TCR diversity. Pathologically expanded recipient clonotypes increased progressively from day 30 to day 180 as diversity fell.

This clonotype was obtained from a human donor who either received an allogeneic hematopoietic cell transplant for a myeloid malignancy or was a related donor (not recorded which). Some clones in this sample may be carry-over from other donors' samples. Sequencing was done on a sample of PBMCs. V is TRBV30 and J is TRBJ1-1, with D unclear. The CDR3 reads CAWSRAVMTEAFF. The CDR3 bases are TGTGCCTGGAGCCGAGCCGTTATGACTGAAGCTTTCTTT.